The clone carrying this T cell receptor (beta chain) was counted only a few times. Germline values: CDR1 SGHNT, CDR2 YYREEE (reference sequence). Trimming cost V 3 bases and J 1 base; bases outside gene matches: 3. The CDR3 spans 16 residues. The data derive from a study of blood T cell repertoires in COVID-19. The overall study: Italy, Spain and the United States were the sources of the convalescent and acute COVID-19 samples. T cells, B-cell-depleted T cells, or PBMCs provided the cDNA or gDNA that served as material.

In the original processing: The authors estimated nucleated cell counts from reference gene primer amplification. Some clones are missing from TCRdb's copy, which holds only in-frame ones; the method was immunoSEQ multiplex PCR. That table furnishes V, J and clone size, whereas the DNA furnished D and trimming. The top ten clones hold more than 9.5% of a sample with around 160,000 clones, about 81% of them seen once. Sequencing input: peripheral blood. The receptor was isolated from a man aged 55 to 70 with active or convalescent COVID-19. This chain links TRBV5-4 with TRBJ2-4; 11 bases match TRBD2. CDR3 region: CASSSASGGAKNIQYF. CDR3 DNA sequence: TGTGCCAGCAGCTCGGCTAGCGGGGGGGCCAAAAACATTCAGTACTTC.